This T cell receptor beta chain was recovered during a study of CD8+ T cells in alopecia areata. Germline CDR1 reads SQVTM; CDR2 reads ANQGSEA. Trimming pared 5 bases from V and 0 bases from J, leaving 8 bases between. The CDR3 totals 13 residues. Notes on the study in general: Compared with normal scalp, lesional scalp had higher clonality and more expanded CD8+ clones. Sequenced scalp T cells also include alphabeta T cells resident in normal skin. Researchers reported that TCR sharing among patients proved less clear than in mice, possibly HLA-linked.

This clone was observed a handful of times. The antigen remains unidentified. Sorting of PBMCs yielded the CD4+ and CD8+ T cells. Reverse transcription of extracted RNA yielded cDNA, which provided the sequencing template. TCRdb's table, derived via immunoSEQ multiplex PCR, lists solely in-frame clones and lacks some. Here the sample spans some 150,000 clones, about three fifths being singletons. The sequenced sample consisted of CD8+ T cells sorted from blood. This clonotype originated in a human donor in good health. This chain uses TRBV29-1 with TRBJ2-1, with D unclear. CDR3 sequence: CSVLTTSYNEQFF. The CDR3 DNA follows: TGCAGCGTTTTAACGACCTCCTACAATGAGCAGTTCTTC.